These 23 T cell receptor beta chains came from one sample sequenced in a study of T cell repertoires in cytomegalovirus infection. For these receptors, no antigen is known. TCRdb ran MiXCR on the reads and lists one entry per CDR3 protein. The table lists about 830,000 distinct CDR3 sequences, 32% of them singletons. Here the sequenced sample was cultured CD8+ T cells from PBMCs, taken from culture after CMV antigen stimulation. These receptors were obtained from a human donor in good health (CMV status not recorded). Some clones in this sample may be carry-over from other donors' samples.

J is TRBJ2-7 and V is TRBV14, with a tentative D call TRBD1 (6 bases). The V end was cut by 5 bases, the J end by 0 bases, with 14 bases between. The germline gives CDR1 SGHDN, CDR2 FVKESK. CDR3 length equals 15 residues. The CDR3 spells CASSKGHPSSYEQYV. The CDR3 nucleotides are TGTGCCAGCAGCAAGGGACACCCTAGCTCCTACGAGCAGTACGTC.

The V gene is TRBV6-6, the J gene TRBJ2-7; 7 nucleotides align to TRBD1. This CDR3 comprises 13 residues. CDR1 and CDR2 (germline): MNHNY, SVGAGI (reference sequence). The junction had 10 bases not matched to a gene; V was cut back by 10 bases and J by 4 bases. The CDR3 nucleotides read TGTGCCACCATTCCGGGACAGATTTACGAGCAGTACGTC. Its translation: CATIPGQIYEQYV.

The rearrangement joins TRBV6-6 to TRBJ2-1; 12 nucleotides agree with TRBD2. The CDR3 runs to 23 residues. CDR1 and CDR2 from the germline V gene are MNHNY and SVGAGI (reference sequence). J gave up 1 base and V 2 bases, and 21 bases lay outside the gene matches. The CDR3 DNA reads TGTGCCAGCAGTTACCCACGTCTCGGGGCTAGCGGGGGGGTACAAGCTTCCTACAATGAGCAGTTCTTC. This translates into CASSYPRLGASGGVQASYNEQFF.

The V and J genes are TRBV27 and TRBJ2-5; D is perhaps TRBD2 (6 bases). This CDR3 has 16 residues. V lost 8 bases and J lost 4, with 23 bases in between. Germline-derived CDR1 and CDR2 are MNHEY and SMNVEV (reference sequence). The CDR3 region has the DNA TGTGCCAGCGCCTATTGGGGCGGGGCTGGACTAGAGACCCAGTACTTC. This translates into CASAYWGGAGLETQYF.

This clonotype was seen ten or more times. The chain combines TRBV12-3 or TRBV12-4 with TRBJ2-2, with D uncertain. Trimming took 2 bases from V and 4 from J, leaving 8 bases between them. This CDR3 spans 14 amino acids. Here the CDR3 reads CASSLTPGTGELFF. CDR3 in DNA: TGTGCCAGCAGTTTAACCCCCGGCACCGGGGAGCTGTTTTTT.

The V call is TRBV27, the J call TRBJ2-2, with TRBD1 as a possible D gene (6 bases). The germline V and J ends were trimmed by 5 bases and 1 base, with 14 bases remaining between them. CDR3 length: 16 residues. Germline CDR1 is MNHEY and CDR2 is SMNVEV (reference sequence). DNA of the CDR3: TGTGCCAGCAGTGTCCACCAGGGGCGGAACACCGGGGAGCTGTTTTTT. Translating it yields CASSVHQGRNTGELFF.

The J gene is TRBJ1-1, the V gene TRBV28; D gene ambiguous. Germline CDR1 is MDHEN and CDR2 is SYDVKM. CDR3 length: 14 amino acids. The V gene lost 5 bases and the J gene lost 0 bases, with 10 bases spanning the gap. The CDR3 coding sequence is TGTGCCAGCAGTCCAGATAATTTGAACACTGAAGCTTTCTTT. It translates to CASSPDNLNTEAFF.

This clonotype has a handful of counts. This chain connects TRBV6-2 or TRBV6-3 to TRBJ2-7; 8 nucleotides line up with TRBD2. CDR3 length: 16 residues. V dropped 11 bases and J dropped 0; count of bases not matched to a gene: 15. Germline-derived CDR1 and CDR2 are MNHEY and SVGEGT. Written as DNA, the CDR3 is TGTGCCGGATTACGAGGTAGCGGGAAGAGCTCCTACGAGCAGTACTTC. Translation gives CAGLRGSGKSSYEQYF.

This sequence joins TRBV27 and TRBJ2-1, with 7 bases fitting TRBD1. The germline V gene encodes CDR1 MNHEY and CDR2 SMNVEV (reference sequence). The CDR3 runs 13 residues. The trim removed 5 bases at V and 10 bases at J, leaving 8 bases unmatched. The CDR3 protein is CASSHRQGFEQFF. In DNA form, the CDR3 reads TGTGCCAGCAGTCATCGACAGGGCTTCGAGCAGTTCTTC.

There are a few counts of this clonotype. The genes are TRBV7-4 and TRBJ1-2; no reliable D call. CDR3 size: 15 residues. V was clipped by 1 base and J by 0 bases, with 9 bases between them. Germline CDR1 reads SGHVT; CDR2 reads SQSDAQ. The DNA for the CDR3 is TGTGCCAGCAGCTTAGGAACCGCAGCTAACTATGGCTACACCTTC. As protein: CASSLGTAANYGYTF.

J is TRBJ1-6 and V is TRBV7-8; D not resolved. Looked up from germline, CDR1 is SGHVS and CDR2 is FQNEAQ. There are 17 residues in the CDR3. Between the trimmed V and J ends, which lost 5 bases and 5 bases, there was a span of 19 bases. Here the CDR3 reads CASSPQPIQTNNSPLHF. In nucleotides, the CDR3 is TGTGCCAGCAGCCCTCAACCGATACAGACCAATAATTCACCCCTCCACTTT.

V and J are TRBV2 and TRBJ2-1; the match to TRBD1 covers 9 bases. The CDR3 has 14 residues. V was pared by 7 bases and J by 3 bases, with 4 bases of the junction left unmatched. Germline CDR1 and CDR2: SNHLY and FYNNEI. CDR3 sequence: CASTGTGYYNEQFF. The CDR3 coding sequence is TGTGCCAGCACCGGGACAGGGTACTACAATGAGCAGTTCTTC.

The table lists this clonotype with a few counts. The chain employs TRBV5-4 and TRBJ2-2, with 10 bases identical to TRBD2. V dropped 5 bases and J dropped 4; count of bases not matched to a gene: 14. Germline CDR1 and CDR2: SGHNT and YYREEE (reference sequence). The CDR3 is 18 amino acids. The CDR3 DNA sequence: TGTGCCAGCAGTCTTGGACTAGCGGCGATGACGGGCACCGGGGAGCTGTTTTTT. It translates to CASSLGLAAMTGTGELFF.

The sample holds a few counts of this clonotype. The gene calls are TRBV4-3 and TRBJ2-3; D not certain. This CDR3 comprises 13 residues. V lost 3 bases to trimming and J lost 6 bases, with 10 bases between them. The germline CDR1 and CDR2 sequences are LGHNA and YSLEER. For the CDR3, the DNA is TGCGCCAGCAGCCATTACGCCAGGGATACGCAGTATTTT. As protein: CASSHYARDTQYF.

This clonotype was counted between two and nine times. In DNA, the CDR3 is TGTGCCAGCAGCATACGACAGGGAGGGTCGTCGCTCTACGAGCAGTACTTC. Amino acids: CASSIRQGGSSLYEQYF. V and J are TRBV7-9 and TRBJ2-7; D may be TRBD1 or TRBD2 (7 bases each). V lost 5 bases to trimming and J lost 3 bases, with 23 bases between them. The germline gives CDR1 SEHNR, CDR2 FQNEAQ (reference sequence). CDR3 size: 17 residues.

With respect to this clonotype: Possible read error: a much larger clone is one base away. The V call is TRBV7-2, the J call TRBJ2-3; 13 nucleotides align to TRBD2. Per the germline V gene, CDR1 is SGHTA and CDR2 is FQGNSA. The CDR3 totals 15 residues. CDR3 in DNA: TGTGTCAGCAGCTTACTAGCGGGGGGGCCAGATACGCAGTATTTT. Its translation: CVSSLLAGGPDTQYF.

J is TRBJ2-7 and V is TRBV24-1; TRBD1 matches at 7 bases. Trimming took 0 bases from V and 3 from J; bases not matched to a gene: 4. This CDR3 has 15 amino acids. CDR1 is KGHDR and CDR2 is SFDVKD in the germline V gene. CDR3 DNA: TGTGCCACCAGTGATTTGAAGGGACAGAACTACGAGCAGTACGTC. This codes for CATSDLKGQNYEQYV.

This chain links TRBV19 with TRBJ1-5, with TRBD1 identical over 12 bases. Trimming took 3 bases from V and 6 from J; bases not matched to a gene: 3. The V gene's germline CDR1 is LNHDA and CDR2 SQIVND (reference sequence). The length of the CDR3 is 15 residues. The CDR3 loop reads CASSIGTGGLQPQHF. The CDR3 bases are TGTGCCAGTAGTATTGGGACAGGGGGCCTTCAGCCCCAGCATTTT.

This sequence joins TRBV20-1 and TRBJ2-1; TRBD1 aligns across 8 bases. The CDR3 has 16 amino acids. Per the germline V gene, CDR1 is DFQATT and CDR2 is SNEGSKA (reference sequence). Germline trimming cut 3 bases from V and 4 bases from J; bases unmatched to any gene: 11. CDR3 nucleotide sequence: TGCAGTGCTAGTACCCCCGGACAGGGTAGGTACAATGAGCAGTTCTTC. Translated, it gives CSASTPGQGRYNEQFF.

This clonotype was counted only a few times. The chain carries TRBV7-9 and TRBJ1-3; TRBD1 might be the D (6 bases). Trimming cost V 4 bases and J 1 base, with 11 bases left between them. CDR3 length: 15 residues. The germline V gene encodes CDR1 SEHNR and CDR2 FQNEAQ (reference sequence). CDR3 DNA sequence: TGTGCCAGCAGCTACAGGGACGCATCTGGAAACACCATATATTTT. Protein product: CASSYRDASGNTIYF.

This clonotype was picked up a small number of times. J is TRBJ2-1 and V is TRBV7-2; D remains unclear. CDR1 and CDR2 from the germline V gene are SGHTA and FQGNSA. Trimming pared 3 bases from V and 9 bases from J, leaving 9 bases between. The CDR3 contains 12 residues. This CDR3 is CASSLDLIEQFF. The CDR3 DNA reads TGTGCCAGCAGCTTGGACCTGATTGAGCAGTTCTTC.

The sample holds a few counts of this clonotype. The genes are TRBV19 and TRBJ2-1, with a weak D call TRBD1 (5 bases). Trimming removed 8 bases at V and 6 bases at J, with 8 bases between. Germline values: CDR1 LNHDA, CDR2 SQIVND (reference sequence). The CDR3 runs to 11 residues. The chain's CDR3 is CASGASNEQFF. CDR3 nucleotide sequence: TGTGCCAGTGGGGCTAGCAATGAGCAGTTCTTC.

This clonotype was counted a single time. The junction does not match germline at one end; this may be a read error. The V call is TRBV12-3 or TRBV12-4, the J call TRBJ2-6, with 12 bases fitting TRBD2. CDR3 length equals 20 residues. The chain's CDR3 is CTSSPAPTSGGDPGANVLTF. As DNA, the CDR3 is TGTACCAGCAGTCCCGCCCCGACTAGCGGGGGAGATCCTGGGGCCAACGTCCTGACTTTC.